Listed here are 5 T cell receptor beta chains from one sample, sequenced in a study of blood T cell repertoires in COVID-19. Using immunoSEQ multiplex PCR, the repertoire was profiled, and TCRdb retains in-frame clones only, with some absent. The sample has approximately 94,000 clones; over 80% are singletons. Sequenced input: peripheral blood. Receptor source: a man aged 45 to 65 with active or convalescent COVID-19.

The CDR3 region has the DNA TGTGCCAGCAGAGGCACAGGGGGCGCTTCAGAAAAACTGTTTTTT. Encoded protein: CASRGTGGASEKLFF. The chain employs TRBV6-5 and TRBJ1-4; 9 positions agree with TRBD1. Germline-derived CDR1 and CDR2 are MNHEY and SVGAGI. V was clipped by 6 bases and J by 8 bases; unmatched bases: 10. The CDR3 extends over 15 amino acids.

This rearrangement joins TRBV5-5 to TRBJ2-1; tentative D call: TRBD1 (5 bases). The CDR3 sequence is 17 residues long. Per germline, CDR1 SGHKS and CDR2 YYEKEE (reference sequence). Trimming cost V 0 bases and J 5 bases, with 18 bases left between them. CDR3 in amino acids: CASSLVQGGARNNEQFF. The CDR3 DNA sequence: TGTGCCAGCAGCTTGGTTCAGGGTGGGGCCCGTAACAATGAGCAGTTCTTC.

This sequence joins TRBV30 and TRBJ2-3, with 9 bases fitting TRBD2. Germline CDR1 and CDR2: GTSNPN and SVGIG (reference sequence). Trimming cost V 3 bases and J 0 bases; bases outside gene matches: 19. The CDR3 is made up of 20 amino acids. The DNA of the CDR3 is TGTGCCTGGAGCCGGAACCAGGGGCTAGCGGGAATTACTAGCACAGATACGCAGTATTTT. Amino acids: CAWSRNQGLAGITSTDTQYF.

In this sample, this clone turned up a few times. This chain joins TRBV3-1 (or the pseudogene TRBV3-2) and TRBJ2-7; D is possibly TRBD2 (6 bases). V dropped 5 bases and J dropped 7 bases, with 9 bases sitting between them. CDR3 length: 11 residues. Germline V gene lookup returns CDR1 LGHDT and CDR2 YNNKEL (reference sequence). The CDR3 bases are TGTGCCAGCAGCGCCGCGGGGGAGCAGTACTTC. Translation gives CASSAAGEQYF.

The gene calls are TRBV2 and TRBJ2-2, with D possibly being TRBD2 (5 bases). Trimming cost V 7 bases and J 3 bases, with 18 bases left between them. CDR1 and CDR2 (germline): SNHLY, FYNNEI. CDR3 length: 16 amino acids. The CDR3 region is CASTPTRGFDTGELFF. The CDR3 DNA follows: TGTGCCAGCACCCCTACTAGAGGGTTTGACACCGGGGAGCTGTTTTTT.